The 32 T cell receptor beta chains listed next were all sequenced from one sample in a study of identical twins. TCRdb re-called the 5' RACE reads with MiXCR, one entry per CDR3 protein. The table shows about 530,000 distinct CDR3 sequences, with 20% to 25% occurring only once. The same specimen was also included in a second study, on yellow fever vaccine responses in identical twins.

Sequencing used CD4+ T cells sorted from blood. The receptors here all came from a woman between 18 and 30 years old in good health.

This clonotype was seen a few times. The chain uses TRBV2 and TRBJ2-1; D is possibly TRBD1 (5 bases). Germline CDR1 reads SNHLY; CDR2 reads FYNNEI. With 2 bases removed from V and 3 bases from J, the gap between germline ends came to 17 bases. CDR3 length: 17 amino acids. In DNA, the CDR3 is TGTGCCAGCAGTGAAACAGGACCGTCTATTGGCTACAATGAGCAGTTCTTC. This translates into CASSETGPSIGYNEQFF.

This chain uses TRBV27 with TRBJ2-7; D is perhaps TRBD2 (6 bases). Trimming took off 6 bases at V and 1 base at J, with 22 bases between the two ends. Looked up from germline, CDR1 is MNHEY and CDR2 is SMNVEV (reference sequence). The CDR3 is 17 amino acids. CDR3 region: CASSLRGREQNSYEQYF. The DNA for the CDR3 is TGTGCCAGCAGCTTAAGGGGCCGGGAGCAAAATTCCTACGAGCAGTACTTC.

This clonotype has ten or more counts. The chain is built from TRBV5-1 and TRBJ2-2; 9 bases map to TRBD2. The CDR3 covers 15 residues. The trim removed 1 base at V and 6 bases at J, leaving 4 bases unmatched. Germline CDR1 and CDR2: SGHRS and YFSETQ. CDR3 residues: CASSLSASGAGELFF. The DNA of the CDR3 is TGCGCCAGCAGCTTGTCGGCTAGCGGGGCCGGGGAGCTGTTTTTT.

This clonotype has only a few counts. The CDR3 region is CASAGPGHEQFF. The CDR3 region has the DNA TGTGCCAGCGCGGGCCCGGGCCACGAGCAGTTCTTC. The chain couples TRBV5-6 to TRBJ2-1, with a tentative D call TRBD2 (5 bases). The CDR3 is made up of 12 amino acids. V was pared by 7 bases and J by 10 bases, with 15 bases between. Germline CDR1 and CDR2: SGHDT and YYEEEE. Full variable domain (remainder filled in from reference TRBV5-6 and TRBJ2-1): DAGVTQSPTHLIKTRGQQVTLRCSPKSGHDTVSWYQQALGQGPQFIFQYYEEEERQRGNFPDRFSGHQFPNYSSELNVNALLLGDSALYLCASAGPGHEQFFGPGTRLTVL.

The V call is TRBV6-5, the J call TRBJ2-5; D not certain. Germline V gives CDR1 MNHEY, CDR2 SVGAGI. The CDR3 loop spans 15 amino acids. Trimming took off 0 bases at V and 1 base at J, with 9 bases between the two ends. The CDR3 DNA reads TGTGCCAGCAGTTACTCGTGGAGACCCCAAGAGACCCAGTACTTC. Protein sequence: CASSYSWRPQETQYF.

This clonotype was seen only a few times. The chain employs TRBV14 and TRBJ2-1; the D gene could be TRBD1 or TRBD2 (6 bases each). The germline V and J ends were trimmed by 2 bases and 8 bases, with 7 bases remaining between them. In germline, CDR1 is SGHDN, CDR2 FVKESK. The CDR3 length is 12 residues. CDR3 amino acids: CASSQRGHEQFF. The CDR3 coding sequence is TGTGCCAGCAGCCAACGGGGGCATGAGCAGTTCTTC.

The V and J genes are TRBV10-3 and TRBJ2-7; TRBD2 agrees at 8 bases. The CDR3 extends over 14 amino acids. CDR1 and CDR2 (germline): ENHRY, SYGVKD. V lost 7 bases to trimming and J lost 2 bases; unmatched junction nucleotides: 7. The CDR3 reads CAITSGSRTYEQYF. Here the CDR3 DNA reads TGTGCCATCACAAGCGGGAGTCGAACCTACGAGCAGTACTTC.

The rearrangement uses TRBV11-2 and TRBJ1-2; tentatively, D is TRBD1 (5 bases). Per the germline V gene, CDR1 is SGHAT and CDR2 is FQNNGV. This CDR3 contains 12 residues. Trimming removed 5 bases at V and 8 bases at J, with 12 bases between. CDR3: CASSPAGPGYTF. DNA for the CDR3: TGTGCCAGCAGCCCCGCGGGGCCGGGCTACACCTTC.

This clonotype was picked up many times. The V call is TRBV5-1, the J call TRBJ1-6; possibly TRBD1 for D (6 bases). Trimming shortened V by 4 bases and J by 5 bases, and 13 bases separated the two germline ends. Germline CDR1 SGHRS, CDR2 YFSETQ. The CDR3 runs to 15 residues. The CDR3 loop reads CASSLQGSNNSPLHF. The CDR3 DNA reads as TGCGCCAGCAGCCTCCAGGGGTCTAATAATTCACCCCTCCACTTT.

The chain uses TRBV7-9 and TRBJ2-1; possible D gene TRBD2, 5 bases. There are 13 residues in the CDR3. Per the germline V gene, CDR1 is SEHNR and CDR2 is FQNEAQ (reference sequence). Trimming shortened V by 5 bases and J by 8 bases, and 13 bases separated the two germline ends. The CDR3 bases are TGTGCCAGCAGCCCTTTCCGGGGAGATGAGCAGTTCTTC. Translated: CASSPFRGDEQFF.

The chain carries TRBV24-1 and TRBJ2-5; 14 positions match TRBD2. This CDR3 spans 15 amino acids. The V gene's germline CDR1 is KGHDR and CDR2 SFDVKD. Trimming removed 2 bases from V and 9 bases from J; junction bases left unmatched: 4. CDR3 protein: CATSDWTSGGRAQYF. In DNA, the CDR3 is TGTGCCACCAGTGATTGGACTAGCGGGGGGCGGGCCCAGTACTTC.

This clonotype was picked up a small number of times. The chain is built from TRBV4-1 and TRBJ2-7; D possibly corresponds to TRBD1 (6 bases). The germline gives CDR1 MGHRA, CDR2 YSYEKL. The CDR3 runs to 13 residues. V gave up 3 bases and J gave up 5 bases, with 11 bases separating them. CDR3 bases: TGCGCCAGCAGCCATCTTACAGGGAACGAGCAGTACTTC. It translates to CASSHLTGNEQYF.

Ten or more counts support this clonotype. The chain recombines TRBV18 with TRBJ2-5; D uncertain. Trimming removed 4 bases from V and 2 bases from J, with 8 bases in between. Per the germline V gene, CDR1 is KGHSH and CDR2 is LQKENI. The CDR3 loop spans 13 amino acids. CDR3 in DNA: TGTGCCAGCTCACGGGGTCAACAAGAGACCCAGTACTTC. Amino acids: CASSRGQQETQYF.

This clonotype was observed at least ten times. The rearrangement links TRBV7-2 to TRBJ2-1; no reliable D call. V lost 2 bases to trimming and J lost 4 bases, with 6 bases between them. CDR1 and CDR2 (germline): SGHTA, FQGNSA. The CDR3 runs 13 residues. The chain's CDR3 is CASSLTAYNEQFF. The CDR3 DNA reads TGTGCCAGCAGCTTAACAGCTTACAATGAGCAGTTCTTC.

This clonotype has more than one count but fewer than ten. V usage is TRBV20-1 and J usage is TRBJ2-3; 9 positions agree with TRBD1. The ends lost 5 bases at V and 3 bases at J; junction bases unmatched: 0. Germline V gene data show CDR1 as DFQATT and CDR2 as SNEGSKA (reference sequence). This CDR3 comprises 12 residues. In DNA, the CDR3 is TGCAGTGCTGGGACAGGGACAGATACGCAGTATTTT. This sequence encodes CSAGTGTDTQYF.

This clonotype was seen a few times. This rearrangement joins TRBV27 to TRBJ2-1; tentatively, D is TRBD2 (7 bases). Germline CDR1 reads MNHEY; CDR2 reads SMNVEV (reference sequence). Trimming removed 8 bases from V and 9 bases from J, with 20 bases in between. This CDR3 spans 14 amino acids. The CDR3 loop reads CASELWGGRGEQFF. The CDR3 coding sequence is TGTGCCAGCGAGTTATGGGGGGGCCGGGGTGAGCAGTTCTTC.

This clonotype has a handful of counts. This chain links TRBV20-1 with TRBJ1-4; D is ambiguous. The CDR3 totals 13 residues. V was trimmed by 1 base and J by 4 bases, leaving 7 bases between them. Looked up from germline, CDR1 is DFQATT and CDR2 is SNEGSKA (reference sequence). The CDR3 DNA sequence: TGCAGTGCTAGAGGGCGGTTTAATGAAAAACTGTTTTTT. Amino acids: CSARGRFNEKLFF.

This chain uses TRBV12-3 or TRBV12-4 with TRBJ2-4; 8 nucleotides agree with TRBD1. The CDR3 sequence is 16 residues long. The ends lost 5 bases at V and 1 base at J; junction bases unmatched: 7. In nucleotides, the CDR3 is TGTGCCAGCAGTCCGAAGCAGGGGGCGGCCAAAAACATTCAGTACTTC. It yields the protein CASSPKQGAAKNIQYF.

The genes are TRBV7-9 and TRBJ1-2, with D uncertain. Germline CDR1 and CDR2: SEHNR and FQNEAQ (reference sequence). CDR3 size: 12 residues. The V and J ends lost 0 bases and 5 bases respectively, with 4 bases between them. The CDR3 region has the DNA TGTGCCAGCAGCTTAGCTTCTTATGGCTACACCTTC. This codes for CASSLASYGYTF. Looking up the rest from reference TRBV7-9 and TRBJ1-2 gives the full variable domain: DTGVSQNPRHKITKRGQNVTFRCDPISEHNRLYWYRQTLGQGPEFLTYFQNEAQLEKSRLLSDRFSAERPKGSFSTLEIQRTEQGDSAMYLCASSLASYGYTFGSGTRLTVV.

The chain couples TRBV5-1 to TRBJ1-1; D uncertain. This CDR3 spans 11 amino acids. Germline-derived CDR1 and CDR2 are SGHRS and YFSETQ. Trimming shortened V by 4 bases and J by 7 bases, and 8 bases separated the two germline ends. The CDR3 DNA follows: TGCGCCAGCAGCGCCGGAATTGAAGCTTTCTTT. As protein: CASSAGIEAFF.

Written as DNA, the CDR3 is TGCGCCAGCAGCTTGGTCCCCGACGGCACTGAAGCTTTCTTT. Its translation is CASSLVPDGTEAFF. V gene TRBV5-1 combines with J gene TRBJ1-1; D unclear. The V gene's germline CDR1 is SGHRS and CDR2 YFSETQ. This CDR3 has 14 residues. V lost 0 bases and J lost 4, with 10 bases in between.

The V call is TRBV12-3 or TRBV12-4, the J call TRBJ2-3, with D possibly TRBD2 on 6 matching bases. The CDR3 covers 15 residues. V shed 2 bases and J shed 3 bases, with 12 bases lying between them. The CDR3 loop reads CASSLSGEATDTQYF. The CDR3 DNA sequence: TGTGCCAGCAGTTTATCGGGAGAGGCGACAGATACGCAGTATTTT.

This chain links TRBV7-6 with TRBJ2-2; D possibly corresponds to TRBD2 (6 bases). Trimming left V 5 bases short and J 3 bases short, with 19 bases between. Germline-derived CDR1 and CDR2 are SGHVS and FNYEAQ. This CDR3 spans 17 amino acids. CDR3 sequence (DNA): TGTGCCAGCAGCACCCGGGCAGGACTACCAGACACCGGGGAGCTGTTTTTT. Amino acid sequence: CASSTRAGLPDTGELFF.

V is TRBV20-1 and J is TRBJ2-7; 9 bases are a match to TRBD1. The CDR3 runs 15 residues. V was clipped by 2 bases and J by 0 bases; unmatched bases: 5. CDR1 DFQATT and CDR2 SNEGSKA come from the germline V gene (reference sequence). The CDR3 DNA sequence: TGCAGTGCTAGAATAGGGACAGGGAGCTCCTACGAGCAGTACGTC. It codes for CSARIGTGSSYEQYV.

J is TRBJ1-1 and V is TRBV12-3 or TRBV12-4, with a weak D call TRBD1 (5 bases). The CDR3 sequence is 15 residues long. V lost 4 bases and J lost 8, with 20 bases in between. The CDR3 DNA is TGTGCCAGCAGTTCCCGACAGCCACAGCCGACCGAAGCTTTCTTT. This sequence encodes CASSSRQPQPTEAFF.

The CDR3 sequence is CASRTPAGSSSGNTIYF. For the CDR3, the DNA is TGTGCCAGCAGAACCCCCGCCGGCAGCAGCTCTGGAAACACCATATATTTT. V usage is TRBV28 and J usage is TRBJ1-3; no reliable D call. The CDR3 is made up of 17 amino acids. V dropped 6 bases and J dropped 0 bases, with 18 bases sitting between them. CDR1 and CDR2 from the germline V gene are MDHEN and SYDVKM.

The chain has TRBV29-1 and TRBJ2-1; D is possibly TRBD2 (6 bases). In germline, CDR1 is SQVTM, CDR2 ANQGSEA. The CDR3 is 13 residues long. With 4 bases removed from V and 4 bases from J, the gap between germline ends came to 11 bases. CDR3 sequence reads: CSVGWGTYNEQFF. The CDR3 DNA reads as TGCAGCGTTGGATGGGGGACTTACAATGAGCAGTTCTTC.

This clonotype was observed a few times. The rearrangement links TRBV6-5 to TRBJ1-1, with D possibly matching TRBD1 (5 bases). The V and J ends lost 3 bases and 1 base respectively, with 9 bases between them. This CDR3 has 14 amino acids. Germline V CDR1 and CDR2: MNHEY, SVGAGI. CDR3 bases: TGTGCCAGCAGTTATTCCCAGGGGAACACTGAAGCTTTCTTT. Amino acids: CASSYSQGNTEAFF.

This clonotype appeared a few times. This chain joins TRBV5-1 and TRBJ2-5; D is ambiguous. Looked up from germline, CDR1 is SGHRS and CDR2 is YFSETQ. The V and J ends lost 3 bases and 5 bases respectively, with 14 bases between them. The CDR3 runs to 14 residues. DNA for the CDR3: TGCGCCAGCAGCTCAACCCTAGGAGTGGAGACCCAGTACTTC. As protein: CASSSTLGVETQYF.

The chain joins TRBV7-2 to TRBJ2-1; D is unclear. Trimming removed 3 bases from V and 4 bases from J, with 13 bases in between. Germline values: CDR1 SGHTA, CDR2 FQGNSA. CDR3 length equals 15 residues. The DNA of the CDR3 is TGTGCCAGCAGCTTTCGCCCGGACCCTTACAATGAGCAGTTCTTC. This encodes CASSFRPDPYNEQFF. Complete variable domain (other parts from reference TRBV7-2 and TRBJ2-1): GAGVSQSPSNKVTEKGKDVELRCDPISGHTALYWYRQSLGQGLEFLIYFQGNSAPDKSGLPSDRFSAERTGGSVSTLTIQRTQQEDSAVYLCASSFRPDPYNEQFFGPGTRLTVL.

The rearrangement links TRBV11-2 to TRBJ1-6; D possibly corresponds to TRBD1 (6 bases). This CDR3 has 17 amino acids. The germline V and J ends were trimmed by 4 bases and 4 bases, with 17 bases remaining between them. Germline loops: CDR1 SGHAT, CDR2 FQNNGV. As DNA, the CDR3 is TGTGCCAGCAGCTCCCTACAAGGGGGAGGTTATAATTCACCCCTCCACTTT. This codes for CASSSLQGGGYNSPLHF.

This clonotype was seen repeatedly, ten times or more. The CDR3 DNA is TGTGCCAGCAGCTTATGGGGAGGAGGTTCACCCCTCCACTTT. This encodes CASSLWGGGSPLHF. J is TRBJ1-6 and V is TRBV7-2; D uncertain. CDR1 is SGHTA, CDR2 FQGNSA, per germline. The V end lost 2 bases, the J end lost 9 bases, and 11 bases lay between the germline ends. CDR3 size: 14 residues.